This T cell receptor beta chain was identified during a study of identifying expanded T cells in peripheral blood. Per germline, CDR1 MNHEY and CDR2 SMNVEV (reference sequence). V lost 2 bases, J lost 4 bases, and 8 bases lay in between. CDR3 length: 14 amino acids. Using immunoSEQ multiplex PCR, the repertoire was profiled, and TCRdb retains in-frame clones only, with some absent. This sample has around 100,000 clones, with around 89% found just once. The source of this sequence is a person aged 18 to 75 in good health. Sequences were obtained from blood. This chain uses TRBV27 with TRBJ2-2; a weak D match, TRBD2 (6 bases). The CDR3 region has the DNA TGTGCCAGCAGTTTAATCGGGGGCACCGGGGAGCTGTTTTTT. This encodes CASSLIGGTGELFF.